A selection of T cell receptor beta chains follows, all from one sample in a study of early T cells in non-severe SARS-CoV-2 infection. TCRdb re-derived calls from the 5' RACE reads in MiXCR, one entry per CDR3 protein. The top ten clones hold about 3% of a sample with 60,000 or so distinct CDR3 sequences, around 12% of them seen once. The material sequenced was whole blood. The receptors derive from an adult who was a healthcare worker with PCR-confirmed SARS-CoV-2 infection or an uninfected control (not recorded which). Both conserved end residues are part of each CDR3. Part of the rows lack a size; the others show once, few, many or a class for expanded clones.

clone size: many
J gene: TRBJ2-7
CDR3 length: 15
V gene: TRBV4-2
CDR3 protein: CASSQVSGLVHEQYF

clone size: few
J gene: TRBJ2-7
CDR3 length: 14
V gene: TRBV9
CDR3 protein: CASSTGPSLGEQYF

clone size: many
J gene: TRBJ2-5
CDR3 length: 15
V gene: TRBV29-1
CDR3 protein: CSVEEDRPLQETQYF

clone size: many
J gene: TRBJ2-1
CDR3 length: 15
V gene: TRBV7-3
CDR3 protein: CASSLMTSGRYEQFF

clone size: .
J gene: TRBJ2-5
CDR3 length: 14
V gene: TRBV5-6
CDR3 protein: CASSGAGALETQYF

clone size: many
J gene: TRBJ2-3
CDR3 length: 13
V gene: TRBV5-1
CDR3 protein: CASGVSGTDTQYF

clone size: many
J gene: TRBJ1-2
CDR3 length: 13
V gene: TRBV29-1
CDR3 protein: CSVELDQTGGYTF

clone size: few
J gene: TRBJ2-2
CDR3 length: 16
V gene: TRBV28
CDR3 protein: CASSTLGRLTTGELFF

clone size: .
J gene: TRBJ1-6
CDR3 length: 14
V gene: TRBV20-1
CDR3 protein: CSAAGRLYNSPLHF

clone size: few
J gene: TRBJ1-1
CDR3 length: 13
V gene: TRBV11-2
CDR3 protein: CASSRQANTEAFF

clone size: .
J gene: TRBJ2-7
CDR3 length: 15
V gene: TRBV3-1
CDR3 protein: CASSQGPGQQYEQYF